The TCR beta chain described here comes from a study of T-cell memory formation after mild COVID-19. Study details: Among the donors, TCR clusters were largely specific to each donor. Study observations and caveats: Cross-reactive memory appears to have joined, as suggested by some responding clones showing up in pre-infection memory.

CDR1 and CDR2 (germline): DFQATT, SNEGSKA (reference sequence). V gave up 3 bases and J gave up 0 bases, with 8 bases separating them. This CDR3 spans 13 amino acids. In its sample, this clonotype was seen a few times. Its cognate antigen is unknown. TCRdb re-called the 5' RACE reads with MiXCR, one entry per CDR3 protein. Of hundreds of thousands of distinct CDR3 sequences listed, roughly 20% are singletons. The sequencing sample was made of PBMCs or a T cell subset sorted from them (not recorded which). The V and J genes are TRBV20-1 and TRBJ1-1, with D unclear. The receptor's source is an adult woman who had mild COVID-19 (a few samples of this study predate the infection). Cell type and time point are not known. The CDR3 bases are TGCAGTGCTAGTTTCGATATGAACACTGAAGCTTTCTTT. Its translation: CSASFDMNTEAFF.